This paragraph covers one TCR beta chain sequence. 13 Jbeta primers and 60 Vbeta primers were used for the PCR. Sequenced by immunoSEQ multiplex PCR; TCRdb stores in-frame clones only, minus some. The sample includes over 85,000 clones, around 76% of them seen just once. This sample was taken from a study of cytomegalovirus exposure and HLA in healthy donors. Sequencing was performed on PBMCs. The source of this sequence is a man younger than 45 in good health and CMV-seropositive.

CDR3: CASSLFLVETQYF. CDR3 nucleotides: TGTGCCAGCAGCTTATTCCTAGTAGAGACCCAGTACTTC. This chain uses TRBV7-8 with TRBJ2-5; D not certain. The V end was cut by 2 bases, the J end by 4 bases, with 8 bases between. The CDR3 is 13 amino acids. Germline V CDR1 and CDR2: SGHVS, FQNEAQ. The full variable domain, in which reference TRBV7-8 and TRBJ2-5 provide the parts outside the CDR3, is GAGVSQSPRYKVAKRGQDVALRCDPISGHVSLFWYQQALGQGPEFLTYFQNEAQLDKSGLPSDRFFAERPEGSVSTLKIQRTQQEDSAVYLCASSLFLVETQYFGPGTRLLVL.